This entry lists 10 T cell receptor beta chains sequenced from one sample in a study of regulatory T cells in long-lasting Graves disease. Assembly of TCR beta libraries relied on iRepertoire HTBI primers together with Arm-PCR of CDR3 regions. TCRdb redid the calling of the multiplex PCR reads with MiXCR, one entry per CDR3 protein. The sample holds 450,000 to 650,000 distinct CDR3 sequences, roughly 15% seen once. Time point meaning: newly diagnosed GD, antithyroid drugs for less than 3 months. Making the TCR library involved RNA that had been extracted from PBMCs. The same data also contributed to another study, on T cells in Graves' hyperthyroidism and ophthalmopathy.

Sequencing was performed on peripheral blood mononuclear cells (PBMCs), taken at new diagnosis, from a patient treated with antithyroid drugs. The receptor source for this set is a woman aged 40 to 65 with Graves disease.

As regards this clonotype: A read error may produce the germline difference seen at one junction end. The chain is built from TRBV7-2 and TRBJ1-1, with D uncertain. This CDR3 spans 17 amino acids. The germline V gene encodes CDR1 SGHTA and CDR2 FQGNSA. The CDR3 DNA sequence: TGTGCCAGCAGCCGACCCGACGAGGGCTACCGGAACACTGAAGCTTCCTTT. The encoded protein is CASSRPDEGYRNTEASF.

The rearrangement joins TRBV18 to TRBJ2-7, with D maybe TRBD2 (5 bases). The CDR3 runs 13 residues. CDR1 and CDR2 (germline): KGHSH, LQKENI. V gave up 4 bases and J gave up 7 bases, with 14 bases separating them. CDR3 amino acids: CASSLGLGREQYF. CDR3 DNA sequence: TGTGCCAGCTCACTTGGACTCGGCAGAGAGCAGTACTTC.

The chain combines TRBV9 with TRBJ2-1; 13 bases agree with TRBD2. Trimming at V came to 3 bases and at J to 5 bases, leaving 5 bases not matched to a gene. Germline V lookup: CDR1 SGDLS, CDR2 YYNGEE. This CDR3 region has 16 residues. The CDR3 reads CASSGRLAGGHNEQFF. DNA of the CDR3: TGTGCCAGCAGCGGCCGACTAGCGGGGGGTCACAATGAGCAGTTCTTC.

At least ten counts were recorded for this clonotype. The gene calls are TRBV7-9 and TRBJ2-7; TRBD1 might be the D (6 bases). The CDR3 is 14 residues long. CDR1 SEHNR and CDR2 FQNEAQ come from the germline V gene (reference sequence). V lost 5 bases and J lost 4, with 15 bases in between. In nucleotides, the CDR3 is TGTGCCAGCAGCGCGACCGACAGGTCTTACGAGCAGTACTTC. This codes for CASSATDRSYEQYF.

The genes are TRBV12-3 or TRBV12-4 and TRBJ2-3, with TRBD2 identical over 10 bases. Unmatched junction bases numbered 7, after V lost 6 bases and J lost 1 base. The CDR3 extends over 16 amino acids. The CDR3 DNA sequence: TGTGCCAGCAGGGGGTGGACTAGCGGCGGCACAGATACGCAGTATTTT. Its translation is CASRGWTSGGTDTQYF.

This clonotype was seen repeatedly, ten times or more. This chain links TRBV6-5 with TRBJ1-1, with TRBD1 as a possible D gene (5 bases). The CDR3 is made up of 14 amino acids. Germline loops: CDR1 MNHEY, CDR2 SVGAGI. Trimming stripped 0 bases from V and 5 bases from J, with 10 bases between. DNA of the CDR3: TGTGCCAGCAGTTACTCGATAAGGGGAACTGAAGCTTTCTTT. Translated: CASSYSIRGTEAFF.

This clonotype has a count of ten or more. The rearrangement uses TRBV6-1 and TRBJ1-2; TRBD1 is a possible D gene (5 bases). Between the trimmed V and J ends, which lost 2 bases and 3 bases, there was a span of 10 bases. Germline V lookup: CDR1 MNHNS, CDR2 SASEGT. The CDR3 totals 14 residues. CDR3 DNA sequence: TGTGCCAGCAGTGAAAGGGGTCTTTACTATGGCTACACCTTC. Translating it yields CASSERGLYYGYTF.

The sample holds a few counts of this clonotype. The V call is TRBV4-1, the J call TRBJ1-1, with D maybe TRBD1 (6 bases). Germline-derived CDR1 and CDR2 are MGHRA and YSYEKL. The V gene lost 0 bases and the J gene lost 3 bases, with 23 bases spanning the gap. CDR3 length: 19 residues. CDR3 nucleotide sequence: TGCGCCAGCAGCCAAGATAGGACAGTCCGGTCGGCCGCGGACACTGAAGCTTTCTTT. Translated, it gives CASSQDRTVRSAADTEAFF.

This clonotype showed up just a few times. The chain uses TRBV9 and TRBJ2-7; D is undetermined. Germline loops: CDR1 SGDLS, CDR2 YYNGEE. V lost 0 bases and J lost 3, with 13 bases in between. The CDR3 has 15 amino acids. CDR3 bases: TGTGCCAGCAGCGTAGTAGACAAGGCGGACTACGAGCAGTACTTC. Amino acid sequence: CASSVVDKADYEQYF.

This chain connects TRBV7-9 to TRBJ1-5; 11 bases are shared with TRBD1. The CDR3 has 13 amino acids. The germline gives CDR1 SEHNR, CDR2 FQNEAQ (reference sequence). The V segment lost 6 bases and the J segment 6 bases; nucleotides outside the gene matches: 1. The CDR3 region is CASSGQGAQPQHF. Written as DNA, the CDR3 is TGTGCCAGCAGTGGACAGGGGGCTCAGCCCCAGCATTTT.